These 20 T cell receptor beta chains share one sample of origin, sequenced in a study of shared clonotypes between healthy human individuals (dated by TCRdb to about 2020). Library prep was done by the immunoSEQ multiplex PCR assay. Imported from immuneACCESS, the table was reduced by TCRdb to in-frame sequences with V and J called. These copies leave out some clones; in studies compared against another copy, an unresolved V gene accounts for under half, and the cause of the remainder is not known. In all, the sample holds under 850,000 clones, and about 91% of those were seen once. 24% of the sample is in the top ten clones. CD8 naive samples consisted of CD45RO-negative cells that were positively selected for CCR7, yielding a CD45RA+CCR7+ population without TemRA cells. Material for sequencing was naive CD8+ T cells sorted from blood. Sample cell subset or site, as interpreted from the label and publication: CD45RA+CCR7+. These receptor sequences come from a young man in good health.

V usage is TRBV7-9 and J usage is TRBJ2-7; TRBD1 matches at 7 bases. In germline, CDR1 is SEHNR, CDR2 FQNEAQ (reference sequence). The CDR3 consists of 15 residues. V was pared by 4 bases and J by 2 bases, with 8 bases of the junction left unmatched. The CDR3 coding sequence is TGTGCCAGCAGCTCGCCGGGACAGAGTCCCTACGAGCAGTACTTC. Translating it yields CASSSPGQSPYEQYF. Complete variable domain (other parts from reference TRBV7-9 and TRBJ2-7): DTGVSQNPRHKITKRGQNVTFRCDPISEHNRLYWYRQTLGQGPEFLTYFQNEAQLEKSRLLSDRFSAERPKGSFSTLEIQRTEQGDSAMYLCASSSPGQSPYEQYFGPGTRLTVT.

V and J are TRBV2 and TRBJ2-2, with 7 bases identical to TRBD2. V gave up 1 base and J gave up 2 bases; unmatched junction bases: 7. CDR1 is SNHLY and CDR2 is FYNNEI in the germline V gene. This CDR3 region has 17 residues. The CDR3 nucleotides are TGTGCCAGCAGTGAAGGAGAGGGAGGGGTTAACACCGGGGAGCTGTTTTTT. Translation gives CASSEGEGGVNTGELFF.

V and J are TRBV27 and TRBJ2-7; 8 bases map to TRBD1. Trimming at V came to 2 bases and at J to 5 bases, leaving 11 bases not matched to a gene. CDR3 length: 16 amino acids. CDR1 and CDR2 (germline): MNHEY, SMNVEV (reference sequence). The CDR3 nucleotides are TGTGCCAGCAGTTTAGGGACAGGTGGAATTTGGAACGAGCAGTACTTC. Translating gives CASSLGTGGIWNEQYF.

The chain carries TRBV13 and TRBJ1-2; D not resolved. Trimming removed 0 bases from V and 1 base from J, with 6 bases in between. This CDR3 comprises 14 residues. Per the germline V gene, CDR1 is PRHDT and CDR2 is FYEKMQ (reference sequence). The CDR3 DNA follows: TGTGCCAGCAGCTTAGGCCTCGGTAACTATGGCTACACCTTC. Amino acid sequence: CASSLGLGNYGYTF.

The chain links TRBV7-8 to TRBJ2-1; 9 bases are a match to TRBD2. J gave up 8 bases and V 4 bases, and 12 bases lay outside the gene matches. The length of the CDR3 is 16 residues. Looked up from germline, CDR1 is SGHVS and CDR2 is FQNEAQ. The CDR3: CASSSYSGSLGHEQFF. The CDR3 nucleotides read TGTGCCAGCAGCTCTTATAGCGGGAGCCTCGGTCATGAGCAGTTCTTC. Complete variable domain (other parts from reference TRBV7-8 and TRBJ2-1): GAGVSQSPRYKVAKRGQDVALRCDPISGHVSLFWYQQALGQGPEFLTYFQNEAQLDKSGLPSDRFFAERPEGSVSTLKIQRTQQEDSAVYLCASSSYSGSLGHEQFFGPGTRLTVL.

The chain has TRBV27 and TRBJ2-2; tentative D call: TRBD1 (6 bases). CDR3 length: 15 amino acids. Germline V CDR1 and CDR2: MNHEY, SMNVEV (reference sequence). V dropped 2 bases and J dropped 3 bases, with 10 bases sitting between them. CDR3 DNA: TGTGCCAGCAGTTTAAAGGACAGAGACACCGGGGAGCTGTTTTTT. Amino acids: CASSLKDRDTGELFF.

The rearrangement links TRBV28 to TRBJ2-7; no clear D. Germline V lookup: CDR1 MDHEN, CDR2 SYDVKM. This CDR3 has 13 residues. With 4 bases removed from V and 2 bases from J, the gap between germline ends came to 9 bases. CDR3 DNA: TGTGCCAGCAGTTCGATCTGGACCTACGAGCAGTACTTC. Amino acid sequence: CASSSIWTYEQYF.

This clone was seen more than once but under ten times. The chain is built from TRBV9 and TRBJ2-2; D is unresolved. Germline V gene lookup returns CDR1 SGDLS and CDR2 YYNGEE. The CDR3 is made up of 13 amino acids. Between the trimmed V and J ends, which lost 1 base and 4 bases, there was a span of 5 bases. This chain's CDR3 is CASSVLVTGELFF. CDR3 nucleotide sequence: TGTGCCAGCAGCGTACTAGTCACCGGGGAGCTGTTTTTT.

Only one count was recorded for this clone. The chain is built from TRBV27 and TRBJ2-1; 11 nucleotides align to TRBD2. The CDR3 loop spans 16 amino acids. The germline CDR1 and CDR2 sequences are MNHEY and SMNVEV (reference sequence). The V gene end was trimmed by 3 bases and the J gene end by 8 bases; junction bases not matched to a gene: 9. DNA of the CDR3: TGTGCCAGCAGTTTCGGTCGACTAGCGGGATTTTATGAGCAGTTCTTC. Translating gives CASSFGRLAGFYEQFF.

The rearrangement uses TRBV28 and TRBJ2-7; 8 bases line up with TRBD1. The CDR3 has 18 residues. CDR1 and CDR2 (germline): MDHEN, SYDVKM. V gave up 4 bases and J gave up 3 bases; unmatched junction bases: 17. CDR3 amino acids: CASSSTTLDRGRNYEQYF. DNA of the CDR3: TGTGCCAGCAGTTCGACCACCCTCGACAGGGGACGCAACTACGAGCAGTACTTC.

This sequence joins TRBV6-5 and TRBJ2-1, with a possible D match to TRBD2 (6 bases). Germline CDR1 is MNHEY and CDR2 is SVGAGI. The CDR3 is made up of 14 amino acids. Trimming removed 5 bases at V and 6 bases at J, with 14 bases between. This CDR3 is CASSQLALSNEQFF. CDR3 DNA: TGTGCCAGCAGTCAACTAGCTCTTTCCAATGAGCAGTTCTTC.

The genes are TRBV5-1 and TRBJ2-7, with D possibly TRBD1 on 6 matching bases. V was pared by 0 bases and J by 3 bases, with 19 bases between. CDR1 is SGHRS and CDR2 is YFSETQ in the germline V gene. The CDR3 is 17 residues long. The DNA for the CDR3 is TGCGCCAGCAGCTTGGCACCACCGGACAGTTCTTACTACGAGCAGTACTTC. Protein product: CASSLAPPDSSYYEQYF.

The gene calls are TRBV13 and TRBJ1-4; TRBD1 aligns across 8 bases. Per the germline V gene, CDR1 is PRHDT and CDR2 is FYEKMQ (reference sequence). The CDR3 covers 16 residues. The junction had 8 bases not matched to a gene; V was cut back by 5 bases and J by 3 bases. CDR3 region: CASSARQGTANEKLFF. Written as DNA, the CDR3 is TGTGCCAGCAGCGCCCGACAGGGGACGGCTAATGAAAAACTGTTTTTT.

This clone was seen just once. V and J are TRBV2 and TRBJ2-3, with D uncertain. V lost 6 bases and J lost 3, with 16 bases in between. The CDR3 extends over 15 amino acids. CDR1 and CDR2 from the germline V gene are SNHLY and FYNNEI. The CDR3 loop is CASRMSEIGTDTQYF. As DNA, the CDR3 is TGTGCCAGCAGAATGAGCGAGATCGGGACAGATACGCAGTATTTT.

This clone has just one count. The J gene is TRBJ2-5, the V gene TRBV13; D gene unclear. The V and J ends lost 5 bases and 3 bases respectively, with 19 bases between them. This CDR3 has 16 amino acids. Germline V gene data show CDR1 as PRHDT and CDR2 as FYEKMQ (reference sequence). In nucleotides, the CDR3 is TGTGCCAGCAGCCCCCGAGCAGGATGGGAAGAAGAGACCCAGTACTTC. This sequence encodes CASSPRAGWEEETQYF.

The J gene is TRBJ2-7, the V gene TRBV5-6; TRBD1 aligns across 7 bases. This CDR3 spans 14 amino acids. Per germline, CDR1 SGHDT and CDR2 YYEEEE. V shed 4 bases, J shed 2 bases, and the junction held 6 bases outside the gene matches. For the CDR3, the DNA is TGTGCCAGCAGCCAGACAGGGACCGCCTACGAGCAGTACTTC. Translated, it gives CASSQTGTAYEQYF.

The chain uses TRBV5-8 and TRBJ2-2; TRBD1 aligns across 7 bases. Germline V CDR1 and CDR2: SGHTS, YDEGEE. V gave up 4 bases and J gave up 2 bases; unmatched junction bases: 5. The CDR3 has 15 amino acids. CDR3 in amino acids: CASSPGTDNTGELFF. The DNA for the CDR3 is TGTGCCAGCAGCCCCGGGACAGACAACACCGGGGAGCTGTTTTTT. The variable domain in full, with the rest retrieved from reference TRBV5-8 and TRBJ2-2, is EAGVTQSPTHLIKTRGQQATLRCSPISGHTSVYWYQQALGLGLQFLLWYDEGEERNRGNFPPRFSGRQFPNYSSELNVNALELEDSALYLCASSPGTDNTGELFFGEGSRLTVL.

The V and J genes are TRBV14 and TRBJ2-2; D remains unclear. The CDR3 consists of 16 residues. Trimming cost V 0 bases and J 8 bases, with 16 bases left between them. Germline assignment: CDR1 SGHDN and CDR2 FVKESK. The CDR3 DNA follows: TGTGCCAGCAGCCAAGATCCAATATCTCTAGTGGGGGAGCTGTTTTTT. Protein: CASSQDPISLVGELFF.

In the case of this clone: This sequence is one base from a far larger clone and is likely a read error. V and J are TRBV27 and TRBJ2-2, with D uncertain. Germline V CDR1 and CDR2: MNHEY, SMNVEV (reference sequence). The CDR3 has 12 residues. The V end lost 3 bases, the J end lost 4 bases, and 3 bases lay between the germline ends. The CDR3 sequence is CASSFVTGELFF. In DNA, the CDR3 is TGTGCCAGCAGTTTTGTCACCGGGGAGCTGTTTTTT.

On this clone: Additional DNA sequences in this sample encode the identical CDR3. The chain has TRBV19 and TRBJ2-7; D not resolved. Germline V CDR1 and CDR2: LNHDA, SQIVND (reference sequence). V was clipped by 1 base and J by 2 bases, with 6 bases between them. CDR3 length: 13 residues. CDR3 residues: CASSIGLAYEQYF. The CDR3 DNA reads TGTGCCAGTAGTATAGGCCTGGCCTACGAGCAGTACTTC.